A single sample is the source of the 27 T cell receptor beta chains below, sequenced in a study of cytomegalovirus exposure and HLA in healthy donors. Amplification used 60 Vbeta primers and 13 Jbeta primers. Profiled with immunoSEQ multiplex PCR; TCRdb holds only in-frame clones, not every one. The sample lists about 110,000 clones, around four fifths occurring once. Sequencing was performed on PBMCs. The origin of the receptors is a woman aged 50 to 60 in good health and CMV-seropositive.

This clone was detected a few times. V gene TRBV5-4 combines with J gene TRBJ2-5; 8 bases line up with TRBD1. The V gene's germline CDR1 is SGHNT and CDR2 YYREEE (reference sequence). V trimming: 4 bases; J trimming: 5 bases; junction bases outside the gene matches: 13. The CDR3 extends over 16 amino acids. CDR3 bases: TGTGCCAGCAGCGCACCTCGCAGGGGGCGTGAGGAGACCCAGTACTTC. Translated, it gives CASSAPRRGREETQYF.

The chain joins TRBV15 to TRBJ2-3; TRBD2 matches at 10 bases. CDR1 LNHNV and CDR2 YYDKDF come from the germline V gene (reference sequence). The CDR3 has 15 residues. Trimming removed 5 bases from V and 3 bases from J; junction bases left unmatched: 5. The CDR3 region is CATSAAGGQTDTQYF. CDR3 DNA: TGTGCCACCAGCGCAGCGGGAGGGCAGACAGATACGCAGTATTTT.

The chain couples TRBV7-6 to TRBJ1-1; D may be TRBD1 (5 bases). Trimming cost V 1 base and J 5 bases, with 11 bases left between them. Germline loops: CDR1 SGHVS, CDR2 FNYEAQ. The CDR3 has 14 amino acids. CDR3 residues: CASSLVGAGTEAFF. In nucleotides, the CDR3 is TGTGCCAGCAGCTTAGTAGGGGCCGGAACTGAAGCTTTCTTT.

The genes are TRBV2 and TRBJ2-5, with 8 positions matching TRBD2. V lost 6 bases and J lost 7; bases outside the gene matches: 7. The CDR3 loop spans 13 amino acids. Germline V CDR1 and CDR2: SNHLY, FYNNEI. The CDR3 loop reads CASSGGVSGTQYF. The CDR3 bases are TGTGCCAGCAGCGGGGGGGTGTCGGGGACCCAGTACTTC.

The chain has TRBV25-1 and TRBJ2-7; unclear D gene. Trimming took off 3 bases at V and 2 bases at J, with 5 bases between the two ends. Germline CDR1 reads MGHDK; CDR2 reads SYGVNS. There are 12 residues in the CDR3. The CDR3 DNA follows: TGTGCCAGCAGTGACCCAACCTACGAGCAGTACTTC. It encodes CASSDPTYEQYF.

This rearrangement joins TRBV7-2 to TRBJ1-1; possibly TRBD1 for D (5 bases). The V and J ends lost 4 bases and 1 base respectively, with 7 bases between them. There are 13 residues in the CDR3. Germline values: CDR1 SGHTA, CDR2 FQGNSA. The CDR3 is CASSSGQNTEAFF. In DNA, the CDR3 is TGTGCCAGCAGCTCCGGACAGAACACTGAAGCTTTCTTT.

The chain couples TRBV9 to TRBJ2-5, with a possible D match to TRBD2 (7 bases). Germline CDR1 SGDLS, CDR2 YYNGEE. This CDR3 spans 17 amino acids. V was trimmed by 4 bases and J by 5 bases, leaving 24 bases between them. The CDR3 reads CASSTPAPGGGRETQYF. The CDR3 DNA reads TGTGCCAGCAGCACCCCCGCCCCGGGGGGCGGTCGGGAGACCCAGTACTTC. Supplemented by reference TRBV9 and TRBJ2-5, the full variable domain reads DSGVTQTPKHLITATGQRVTLRCSPRSGDLSVYWYQQSLDQGLQFLIQYYNGEERAKGNILERFSAQQFPDLHSELNLSSLELGDSALYFCASSTPAPGGGRETQYFGPGTRLLVL.

The rearrangement joins TRBV9 to TRBJ1-4, with D possibly being TRBD1 (6 bases). CDR1 and CDR2 (germline): SGDLS, YYNGEE. V lost 3 bases, J lost 0 bases, and 12 bases lay in between. The CDR3 is 16 amino acids. The CDR3 loop is CASSGQTGATNEKLFF. The CDR3 coding sequence is TGTGCCAGCAGCGGCCAGACAGGTGCAACTAATGAAAAACTGTTTTTT. Filled out from reference TRBV9 and TRBJ1-4, the complete variable domain reads DSGVTQTPKHLITATGQRVTLRCSPRSGDLSVYWYQQSLDQGLQFLIQYYNGEERAKGNILERFSAQQFPDLHSELNLSSLELGDSALYFCASSGQTGATNEKLFFGSGTQLSVL.

This sequence joins TRBV5-6 and TRBJ2-7; the match to TRBD2 covers 11 bases. Germline trimming cut 3 bases from V and 3 bases from J; bases unmatched to any gene: 8. Germline lookup yields CDR1 SGHDT and CDR2 YYEEEE. CDR3 length: 16 amino acids. CDR3: CASSWRGTSGNYEQYF. The CDR3, as DNA: TGTGCCAGCAGCTGGCGAGGGACTAGCGGCAACTACGAGCAGTACTTC.

V gene TRBV5-1 combines with J gene TRBJ2-1; 7 bases map to TRBD1. The V gene end was trimmed by 4 bases and the J gene end by 4 bases; junction bases not matched to a gene: 8. Germline loops: CDR1 SGHRS, CDR2 YFSETQ. The CDR3 extends over 15 amino acids. CDR3 in amino acids: CASSPRQGPYNEQFF. CDR3 DNA sequence: TGCGCCAGCAGCCCCCGACAGGGCCCGTACAATGAGCAGTTCTTC.

The rearrangement uses TRBV19 and TRBJ2-7; no firm D call. The CDR3 sequence is 13 residues long. Germline assignment: CDR1 LNHDA and CDR2 SQIVND (reference sequence). V was trimmed by 3 bases and J by 7 bases, leaving 13 bases between them. The CDR3 loop is CASSMASSLEQYF. The CDR3 nucleotides read TGTGCCAGTAGTATGGCTTCCTCCTTGGAGCAGTACTTC.

The chain uses TRBV5-4 and TRBJ2-3; D remains unclear. The V end lost 3 bases, the J end lost 7 bases, and 6 bases lay between the germline ends. This CDR3 has 11 amino acids. Looked up from germline, CDR1 is SGHNT and CDR2 is YYREEE (reference sequence). This chain's CDR3 is CASSYLHTQYF. The CDR3 region has the DNA TGTGCCAGCAGCTATCTCCATACGCAGTATTTT.

V is TRBV9 and J is TRBJ2-5, with TRBD2 identical over 8 bases. V lost 4 bases and J lost 1; bases outside the gene matches: 6. CDR3 length: 15 amino acids. Germline lookup yields CDR1 SGDLS and CDR2 YYNGEE. The CDR3 loop is CASSLGAGAQETQYF. In nucleotides, the CDR3 is TGTGCCAGCAGCCTTGGAGCGGGGGCCCAAGAGACCCAGTACTTC.

The V and J genes are TRBV14 and TRBJ2-7, with 14 bases lining up with TRBD2. Germline CDR1 and CDR2: SGHDN and FVKESK. The CDR3 extends over 19 amino acids. The V and J ends lost 1 base and 7 bases, in that order; junction bases with no gene match: 15. CDR3 protein: CASSQGGQSGLAGGREQYF. CDR3 coding DNA: TGTGCCAGCAGCCAAGGGGGCCAATCTGGACTAGCGGGAGGAAGAGAGCAGTACTTC.

V usage is TRBV6-5 and J usage is TRBJ2-7, with 11 nucleotides matching TRBD2. V was pared by 6 bases and J by 1 base, with 2 bases of the junction left unmatched. This CDR3 spans 14 amino acids. Germline V gene lookup returns CDR1 MNHEY and CDR2 SVGAGI. CDR3 nucleotide sequence: TGTGCCAGCAGGAGACTAGCGGGGTCCTACGAGCAGTACTTC. Its translation: CASRRLAGSYEQYF.

This clone was observed a handful of times. V and J are TRBV27 and TRBJ2-7; unclear D gene. The CDR3 spans 13 residues. The germline gives CDR1 MNHEY, CDR2 SMNVEV (reference sequence). V was shortened by 2 bases and J by 6 bases, with 11 bases between the two germline ends. Here the CDR3 DNA reads TGTGCCAGCAGTTTAGCCCCCCCCGGCGAGCAGTACTTC. Protein sequence: CASSLAPPGEQYF.

This clone has a single count. The rearrangement joins TRBV5-5 to TRBJ1-5; D is undetermined. The CDR3 is 19 residues long. Deletions cut 0 bases from V and 1 base from J, with 20 bases between. Per germline, CDR1 SGHKS and CDR2 YYEKEE (reference sequence). CDR3 DNA: TGTGCCAGCAGCTTGGTAGATGGGCAGACCTCGGCGAGCAATCAGCCCCAGCATTTT. Its protein is CASSLVDGQTSASNQPQHF. The entire variable domain, with the rest obtained from reference TRBV5-5 and TRBJ1-5, is as follows: DAGVTQSPTHLIKTRGQQVTLRCSPISGHKSVSWYQQVLGQGPQFIFQYYEKEERGRGNFPDRFSARQFPNYSSELNVNALLLGDSALYLCASSLVDGQTSASNQPQHFGDGTRLSIL.

This clone showed up just a few times. CDR3 DNA sequence: TGTGCCAGCAGCTTGGGACAGAGCTTCTCCTACGAGCAGTACTTC. Its protein product is CASSLGQSFSYEQYF. The rearrangement joins TRBV7-9 to TRBJ2-7; 7 nucleotides align to TRBD1. This CDR3 comprises 15 residues. V trimming: 3 bases; J trimming: 0 bases; junction bases outside the gene matches: 5. The germline V gene has CDR1 SEHNR and CDR2 FQNEAQ (reference sequence).

This clone was detected once. The chain uses TRBV11-3 and TRBJ2-2; the match to TRBD1 covers 9 bases. Germline assignment: CDR1 SGHNT and CDR2 YENEEA. This CDR3 contains 15 residues. The V segment lost 1 base and the J segment 6 bases; nucleotides outside the gene matches: 3. The CDR3 protein is CASSLGTGVAGELFF. CDR3 DNA sequence: TGTGCCAGCAGCTTAGGGACAGGGGTGGCCGGGGAGCTGTTTTTT.

The V call is TRBV10-3, the J call TRBJ2-6, with TRBD2 identical over 9 bases. The trim removed 4 bases at V and 2 bases at J, leaving 9 bases unmatched. The CDR3 length is 18 residues. The germline gives CDR1 ENHRY, CDR2 SYGVKD. The CDR3 loop is CAISAGVAGEAGANVLTF. The CDR3 DNA is TGTGCCATCAGTGCCGGGGTAGCGGGAGAGGCTGGGGCCAACGTCCTGACTTTC.

This clone appeared a single time. J is TRBJ2-5 and V is TRBV7-3, with D maybe TRBD1 (6 bases). Trimming pared 5 bases from V and 5 bases from J, leaving 12 bases between. Germline values: CDR1 SGHTA, CDR2 FQGTGA. This CDR3 is 13 amino acids long. This CDR3 is CASSPQGGETQYF. In nucleotides, the CDR3 is TGTGCCAGCAGCCCACAGGGCGGGGAGACCCAGTACTTC. Based on the CDR3 plus reference TRBV7-3 and TRBJ2-5, the full variable domain is GAGVSQTPSNKVTEKGKYVELRCDPISGHTALYWYRQSLGQGPEFLIYFQGTGAADDSGLPNDRFFAVRPEGSVSTLKIQRTERGDSAVYLCASSPQGGETQYFGPGTRLLVL.

This clone was counted between two and nine times. V and J are TRBV19 and TRBJ2-5; 7 nucleotides line up with TRBD1. The V gene's germline CDR1 is LNHDA and CDR2 SQIVND (reference sequence). This CDR3 spans 12 amino acids. Trimming cost V 10 bases and J 0 bases; bases outside gene matches: 2. As DNA, the CDR3 is TGTGCCACGACAGGGTACCAAGAGACCCAGTACTTC. This sequence encodes CATTGYQETQYF.

The chain uses TRBV2 and TRBJ1-1, with 7 bases fitting TRBD1. The length of the CDR3 is 12 residues. V was clipped by 8 bases and J by 8 bases; unmatched bases: 8. Germline lookup yields CDR1 SNHLY and CDR2 FYNNEI. The CDR3 reads CASSRDSNEAFF. CDR3 bases: TGTGCCAGCTCACGGGACAGTAACGAAGCTTTCTTT.

V and J are TRBV18 and TRBJ2-5; a possible D gene is TRBD2 (6 bases). Between the trimmed V and J ends, which lost 6 bases and 5 bases, there was a span of 16 bases. This CDR3 is built from 14 residues. Germline CDR1 reads KGHSH; CDR2 reads LQKENI. CDR3 coding DNA: TGTGCCAGCTCCCCTCGGACCGGGGGTGAGACCCAGTACTTC. Protein sequence: CASSPRTGGETQYF.

This clone was detected a few times. DNA of the CDR3: TGTGCCAGTAGTTTGGGAGCGGGAGGGCCCTACGAGCAGTACTTC. Translated: CASSLGAGGPYEQYF. This rearrangement joins TRBV19 to TRBJ2-7; 10 bases align to TRBD2. CDR3 length: 15 residues. The V gene's germline CDR1 is LNHDA and CDR2 SQIVND (reference sequence). V was clipped by 5 bases and J by 2 bases; unmatched bases: 6.

The V and J genes are TRBV6-1 and TRBJ1-6; D is ambiguous. This CDR3 has 16 residues. The germline V and J ends were trimmed by 4 bases and 9 bases, with 19 bases remaining between them. Germline CDR1 reads MNHNS; CDR2 reads SASEGT. CDR3 loop: CASSAKLGNRGSPLHF. In DNA, the CDR3 is TGTGCCAGCAGTGCCAAACTGGGTAATCGGGGTTCACCCCTCCACTTT.

The CDR3: CASSLVREGPREQYF. CDR3 sequence (DNA): TGTGCCAGCAGCTTAGTGCGGGAGGGCCCTCGCGAGCAGTACTTC. This chain joins TRBV7-2 and TRBJ2-7; 9 nucleotides agree with TRBD2. The germline gives CDR1 SGHTA, CDR2 FQGNSA. V trimming: 1 base; J trimming: 6 bases; junction bases outside the gene matches: 7. The CDR3 runs 15 residues.